The 19 T cell receptor beta chains in this list originate from one sample, sequenced in a study of technical replicates of blood from a handful of donors. Clones were sequenced by immunoSEQ multiplex PCR, and TCRdb holds only the in-frame ones, with some missing. The table includes about 81,000 clones, roughly 90% detected once. Input material: T cells isolated from PBMCs. The receptors shown here come from a human donor in good health.

The genes are TRBV5-1 and TRBJ1-5; no clear D. Germline V gene sequence: CDR1 SGHRS, CDR2 YFSETQ. The CDR3 has 13 amino acids. Trimming cost V 0 bases and J 8 bases, with 9 bases left between them. DNA of the CDR3: TGCGCCAGCAGCTTGGAGCGGGGAAAGCCCCAGCATTTT. Protein product: CASSLERGKPQHF.

The gene calls are TRBV11-2 and TRBJ2-7; D is perhaps TRBD1 (5 bases). V lost 0 bases and J lost 4, with 16 bases in between. The length of the CDR3 is 16 residues. Germline CDR1 is SGHAT and CDR2 is FQNNGV. This CDR3 is CASSLDRTRGSYEQYF. The CDR3, as DNA: TGTGCCAGCAGCTTAGACCGCACAAGGGGATCGTACGAGCAGTACTTC.

The chain uses TRBV2 and TRBJ1-1; D uncertain. The CDR3 runs 12 residues. Germline-derived CDR1 and CDR2 are SNHLY and FYNNEI. V lost 9 bases and J lost 1, with 9 bases in between. The CDR3 bases are TGTGCCAGTGCAGAGGAGAACACTGAAGCTTTCTTT. Its translation: CASAEENTEAFF.

The V gene is TRBV5-5, the J gene TRBJ2-7; 10 positions agree with TRBD1. The V segment lost 4 bases and the J segment 9 bases; nucleotides outside the gene matches: 7. The germline CDR1 and CDR2 sequences are SGHKS and YYEKEE (reference sequence). This CDR3 contains 13 residues. The CDR3 DNA is TGTGCCAGCAGCGGGGACAGGGGCCTGGGGCAGTACTTC. It encodes CASSGDRGLGQYF.

The chain recombines TRBV6-1 with TRBJ1-5, with D hard to call. The length of the CDR3 is 16 residues. V was shortened by 1 base and J by 4 bases, with 14 bases between the two germline ends. Germline V gives CDR1 MNHNS, CDR2 SASEGT. CDR3 DNA sequence: TGTGCCAGCAGTGAAGGGCTTCTGACGGGGAATCAGCCCCAGCATTTT. It codes for CASSEGLLTGNQPQHF.

This chain uses TRBV5-4 with TRBJ2-1; 16 nucleotides match TRBD2. This CDR3 is 15 amino acids long. The junction had 3 bases not matched to a gene; V was cut back by 4 bases and J by 8 bases. Germline V lookup: CDR1 SGHNT, CDR2 YYREEE (reference sequence). Here the CDR3 reads CASSAGTSGGDEQFF. The CDR3 region has the DNA TGTGCCAGCAGCGCCGGGACTAGCGGGGGGGATGAGCAGTTCTTC.

This chain's CDR3 is CASSQTPGTGPYEQYF. As DNA, the CDR3 is TGTGCCAGCAGCCAAACCCCCGGGACAGGGCCCTACGAGCAGTACTTC. This chain connects TRBV7-8 to TRBJ2-7; 9 bases agree with TRBD1. The germline V gene has CDR1 SGHVS and CDR2 FQNEAQ. V shed 5 bases, J shed 2 bases, and the junction held 10 bases outside the gene matches. This CDR3 has 16 amino acids.

This chain uses TRBV27 with TRBJ2-7; TRBD2 is a possible D gene (5 bases). This CDR3 contains 12 residues. V was shortened by 2 bases and J by 4 bases, with 6 bases between the two germline ends. Germline V gene sequence: CDR1 MNHEY, CDR2 SMNVEV (reference sequence). The CDR3 sequence: CASSLPGYEQYF. CDR3 DNA: TGTGCCAGCAGTTTACCGGGATACGAGCAGTACTTC.

The V call is TRBV6-5, the J call TRBJ2-4, with D unresolved. The CDR3 sequence is 13 residues long. CDR1 MNHEY and CDR2 SVGAGI come from the germline V gene. The V and J ends lost 6 bases and 3 bases respectively, with 9 bases between them. For the CDR3, the DNA is TGTGCCAGCAGCTCAGACAACAAAAACATTCAGTACTTC. Translating gives CASSSDNKNIQYF.

The chain joins TRBV7-9 to TRBJ2-3, with 7 nucleotides matching TRBD2. Germline V gene lookup returns CDR1 SEHNR and CDR2 FQNEAQ (reference sequence). Unmatched junction bases numbered 5, after V lost 1 base and J lost 1 base. This CDR3 has 16 residues. The CDR3 coding sequence is TGTGCCAGCAGCTTAGTCTGGCTAGCGGGCACAGATACGCAGTATTTT. Its protein product is CASSLVWLAGTDTQYF.

This chain uses TRBV29-1 with TRBJ1-3, with D unresolved. The germline V gene has CDR1 SQVTM and CDR2 ANQGSEA. V gave up 4 bases and J gave up 0 bases, with 4 bases separating them. This CDR3 has 12 residues. This chain's CDR3 is CSVGGSGNTIYF. The CDR3 bases are TGCAGCGTTGGAGGCTCTGGAAACACCATATATTTT.

The V gene is TRBV28, the J gene TRBJ1-2; D is undetermined. The ends were cut back, 2 bases at V and 4 bases at J, with 8 bases in the middle. CDR1 is MDHEN, CDR2 SYDVKM, per germline. The CDR3 loop spans 13 amino acids. The CDR3: CASSLGIVYGYTF. The CDR3 DNA follows: TGTGCCAGCAGTTTAGGCATCGTCTATGGCTACACCTTC.

The chain has TRBV14 and TRBJ1-1; no clear D gene. Trimming took off 0 bases at V and 0 bases at J, with 11 bases between the two ends. CDR1 is SGHDN, CDR2 FVKESK, per germline. The length of the CDR3 is 16 residues. DNA of the CDR3: TGTGCCAGCAGCCAAGAGGCTCAGTATTTGAACACTGAAGCTTTCTTT. It encodes CASSQEAQYLNTEAFF.

The chain's CDR3 is CASSNPTGGKDTQYF. Written as DNA, the CDR3 is TGTGCCAGCAGTAACCCGACAGGGGGCAAAGATACGCAGTATTTT. This chain uses TRBV6-5 with TRBJ2-3; the match to TRBD1 covers 10 bases. The CDR3 totals 15 residues. Germline V lookup: CDR1 MNHEY, CDR2 SVGAGI. The trim removed 5 bases at V and 5 bases at J, leaving 7 bases unmatched.

The genes are TRBV7-8 and TRBJ1-1, with 8 nucleotides matching TRBD1. This CDR3 spans 14 amino acids. From germline, CDR1 is SGHVS and CDR2 FQNEAQ. After removal of 1 base from V and 4 bases from J, the junction contained 2 bases not matched to a gene. This CDR3 is CASSLDTGGTEAFF. The CDR3 DNA reads TGTGCCAGCAGCTTAGACACAGGGGGCACTGAAGCTTTCTTT.

V and J are TRBV5-1 and TRBJ2-5; the match to TRBD1 covers 12 bases. The CDR3 has 16 amino acids. J gave up 5 bases and V 4 bases, and 9 bases lay outside the gene matches. Germline V gene lookup returns CDR1 SGHRS and CDR2 YFSETQ. CDR3 sequence (DNA): TGCGCCAGCAGCACCGGGACAGGGGGCCGGGATGAGACCCAGTACTTC. The encoded protein is CASSTGTGGRDETQYF.

The rearrangement uses TRBV4-1 and TRBJ1-1; 7 nucleotides align to TRBD1. The CDR3 has 15 residues. The ends lost 0 bases at V and 2 bases at J; junction bases unmatched: 3. From germline, CDR1 is MGHRA and CDR2 YSYEKL. The CDR3 sequence is CASSQEGTANTEAFF. The CDR3 DNA is TGCGCCAGCAGCCAAGAGGGGACAGCCAACACTGAAGCTTTCTTT.

The chain carries TRBV11-3 and TRBJ2-2; maybe TRBD2 (5 bases). CDR3 length equals 14 residues. V was shortened by 1 base and J by 7 bases, with 10 bases between the two germline ends. Germline assignment: CDR1 SGHNT and CDR2 YENEEA. The CDR3 region is CASSLGGFIGELFF. CDR3 in DNA: TGTGCCAGCAGCTTAGGAGGGTTCATCGGGGAGCTGTTTTTT. Supplemented by reference TRBV11-3 and TRBJ2-2, the full variable domain reads EAGVVQSPRYKIIEKKQPVAFWCNPISGHNTLYWYLQNLGQGPELLIRYENEEAVDDSQLPKDRFSAERLKGVDSTLKIQPAELGDSAVYLCASSLGGFIGELFFGEGSRLTVL.

V gene TRBV5-1 combines with J gene TRBJ1-1; a weak D match, TRBD1 (6 bases). V lost 0 bases to trimming and J lost 1 base, with 13 bases between them. The CDR3 totals 16 residues. Germline CDR1 SGHRS, CDR2 YFSETQ. CDR3 amino acids: CASSLVYRGQNTEAFF. The CDR3 DNA follows: TGCGCCAGCAGCTTGGTATACCGGGGACAGAACACTGAAGCTTTCTTT.